This TCR beta chain was identified in a study of blood T cell repertoires in COVID-19. CDR1 SGHTA and CDR2 FQGNSA come from the germline V gene. This CDR3 spans 16 amino acids. Trimming cost V 3 bases and J 4 bases, with 17 bases left between them. Using immunoSEQ multiplex PCR, the repertoire was profiled, and TCRdb retains in-frame clones only, with some absent. Of under 75,000 clones listed, around nine tenths are singletons. The chain uses TRBV7-2 and TRBJ2-3; D might be TRBD1 (6 bases). This TCR was sampled from a woman at least 80 years old with active COVID-19. Sequencing was performed on peripheral blood. CDR3 amino acids: CASSLRGTRGPDTQYF. DNA of the CDR3: TGTGCCAGCAGCTTGAGAGGGACCAGGGGCCCAGATACGCAGTATTTT.